Below, 19 T cell receptor beta chains from the same sample are listed, as sequenced in a study of blood T cells in healthy people across ages. Through a sample-barcoded 5' primer and a J-beta primer mix, a second PCR was run for roughly 6 to 12 cycles. TCRdb passed the 5' RACE reads through MiXCR, listing each CDR3 protein once. This sample carries about 830,000 distinct CDR3 sequences, 58% of them seen once, and the ten largest clones take approximately 20%. The sample was blood. These receptor sequences come from a man aged 30 to 39 in good health.

V and J are TRBV7-2 and TRBJ2-7; 7 bases are a match to TRBD1. Germline CDR1 reads SGHTA; CDR2 reads FQGNSA. The V and J ends lost 5 bases and 2 bases, in that order; junction bases with no gene match: 6. This CDR3 region has 14 residues. CDR3 sequence (DNA): TGTGCCAGCAGCGACCGGGACAGACCCTACGAGCAGTACTTC. Its translation is CASSDRDRPYEQYF.

The CDR3 loop reads CSVERPAGYTF. As DNA, the CDR3 is TGCAGCGTTGAACGTCCGGCTGGCTACACCTTC. The rearrangement uses TRBV29-1 and TRBJ1-2; D is unresolved. The V and J ends lost 2 bases and 7 bases respectively, with 8 bases between them. The CDR3 has 11 amino acids. The V gene's germline CDR1 is SQVTM and CDR2 ANQGSEA.

This clonotype was observed a handful of times. This chain joins TRBV20-1 and TRBJ1-2; a possible D gene is TRBD1 (6 bases). Between the trimmed V and J ends, which lost 3 bases and 4 bases, there was a span of 12 bases. This CDR3 has 13 residues. Germline V gene data show CDR1 as DFQATT and CDR2 as SNEGSKA (reference sequence). This chain's CDR3 is CSASRQVAYGYTF. CDR3 bases: TGCAGTGCTAGTCGACAGGTCGCCTATGGCTACACCTTC.

This clonotype came up a few times. CDR3 sequence (DNA): TGTGCCAGCAGCTCTGGACAGGGGGGGGCCTACGAGCAGTACTTC. This encodes CASSSGQGGAYEQYF. The rearrangement uses TRBV7-2 and TRBJ2-7; 10 positions agree with TRBD1. CDR3 length equals 15 residues. The V gene's germline CDR1 is SGHTA and CDR2 FQGNSA. J gave up 2 bases and V 4 bases, and 5 bases lay outside the gene matches.

The chain recombines TRBV2 with TRBJ1-2, with D unclear. V dropped 5 bases and J dropped 7 bases, with 14 bases sitting between them. The CDR3 is made up of 13 amino acids. Per the germline V gene, CDR1 is SNHLY and CDR2 is FYNNEI. The CDR3 loop reads CASSPSGPVGYTF. The CDR3 coding sequence is TGTGCCAGCAGTCCCTCTGGCCCTGTTGGCTACACCTTC.

This clonotype showed up just once. The rearrangement uses TRBV11-1 and TRBJ2-7; 7 nucleotides agree with TRBD1. J gave up 3 bases and V 5 bases, and 7 bases lay outside the gene matches. CDR1 is SGHAT and CDR2 is FQDESV in the germline V gene (reference sequence). The CDR3 runs to 14 residues. CDR3 in amino acids: CASSREQGIYEQYF. The DNA for the CDR3 is TGTGCCAGCAGCCGTGAACAGGGGATCTACGAGCAGTACTTC.

The chain uses TRBV12-3 or TRBV12-4 and TRBJ2-5; 12 bases align to TRBD2. V was pared by 5 bases and J by 11 bases, with 18 bases of the junction left unmatched. This CDR3 region has 17 residues. The DNA of the CDR3 is TGTGCCAGCAGTCCCCGGTCTAGCGGGAGGGCCCCTAGGGAGCAGTACTTC. Protein: CASSPRSSGRAPREQYF.

The rearrangement uses TRBV5-1 and TRBJ2-1, with TRBD1 matching over 7 bases. CDR3 length: 14 residues. In germline, CDR1 is SGHRS, CDR2 YFSETQ. V lost 1 base to trimming and J lost 4 bases; unmatched junction nucleotides: 2. CDR3 coding DNA: TGCGCCAGCAGCTTGCCACAGGGGTACAATGAGCAGTTCTTC. Protein: CASSLPQGYNEQFF.

This chain uses TRBV6-2 or TRBV6-3 with TRBJ2-1, with a weak D call TRBD2 (7 bases). Germline loops: CDR1 MNHEY, CDR2 SVGEGT. V lost 2 bases and J lost 6, with 11 bases in between. The CDR3 extends over 14 amino acids. CDR3 nucleotides: TGTGCCAGCAGTTACGGCGGGGGCCTCAATGAGCAGTTCTTC. Protein product: CASSYGGGLNEQFF.

The chain joins TRBV10-3 to TRBJ2-3; D remains ambiguous. V was clipped by 10 bases and J by 0 bases, with 14 bases between them. Germline lookup yields CDR1 ENHRY and CDR2 SYGVKD. The CDR3 is 14 amino acids. The CDR3 reads CATRAGGSTDTQYF. DNA for the CDR3: TGTGCCACCAGAGCCGGCGGAAGCACAGATACGCAGTATTTT.

This clonotype was recorded only once. The chain joins TRBV3-1 to TRBJ2-5; TRBD1 aligns across 7 bases. CDR3 length equals 15 residues. CDR1 and CDR2 (germline): LGHDT, YNNKEL (reference sequence). Germline trimming cut 5 bases from V and 4 bases from J; bases unmatched to any gene: 10. The CDR3 reads CASSTTGFVGETQYF. The DNA of the CDR3 is TGTGCCAGCAGCACGACAGGGTTCGTAGGAGAGACCCAGTACTTC.

This clonotype was seen a few times. A much larger clone is a single base away; this may be a read error. The gene calls are TRBV5-1 and TRBJ1-1, with a tentative D call TRBD1 (6 bases). There are 13 residues in the CDR3. The germline V gene has CDR1 SGHRS and CDR2 YFSETQ. With 2 bases removed from V and 8 bases from J, the gap between germline ends came to 13 bases. The CDR3 region is CASSFEGRGEAFF. The CDR3 DNA is TGCGCCAGCAGCTTCGAAGGCAGGGGAGAAGCTTTCTTT.

The count of this clonotype is one. The chain employs TRBV7-3 and TRBJ2-4; D not certain. The J call is doubtful: the DNA matches TRBJ2-7 better. The CDR3 sequence is 14 residues long. Germline V CDR1 and CDR2: SGHTA, FQGTGA. CDR3 in amino acids: CASSLTGGMAEQYF. The CDR3 nucleotides are TGTGCCAGCAGCTTAACGGGTGGTATGGCCGAGCAGTACTTC.

The chain is built from TRBV25-1 and TRBJ2-1; a possible D gene is TRBD1 (6 bases). This CDR3 has 15 amino acids. V gave up 3 bases and J gave up 1 base, with 10 bases separating them. From germline, CDR1 is MGHDK and CDR2 SYGVNS. The CDR3 DNA reads TGTGCCAGCAGTGAGGTAGGGGGTTCCTACAATGAGCAGTTCTTC. This gives the protein CASSEVGGSYNEQFF.

This clonotype showed up just a few times. The junction and the germline gene differ at one end; a read error may be behind it. V gene TRBV20-1 combines with J gene TRBJ2-3; D is perhaps TRBD2 (5 bases). The CDR3 is 9 amino acids. The germline CDR1 and CDR2 sequences are DFQATT and SNEGSKA (reference sequence). In DNA, the CDR3 is TGTGACCGAGGGGATACGCAGTATTTT. Residues: CDRGDTQYF.

This clonotype was picked up a small number of times. The J gene is TRBJ1-3, the V gene TRBV3-1; D remains ambiguous. From germline, CDR1 is LGHDT and CDR2 YNNKEL (reference sequence). The CDR3 covers 15 residues. Trimming shortened V by 0 bases and J by 0 bases, and 6 bases separated the two germline ends. The CDR3 DNA is TGTGCCAGCAGCCAAGATTGGAGCTCTGGAAACACCATATATTTT. Protein sequence: CASSQDWSSGNTIYF.

This chain joins TRBV5-1 and TRBJ2-4, with D possibly TRBD1 on 6 matching bases. The better agreement between TRBJ2-5 and the DNA end casts doubt on the J call. Germline V CDR1 and CDR2: SGHRS, YFSETQ. The CDR3 covers 14 residues. CDR3 DNA: TGCGCCAGCAGCTTGGATGGGGGCCGGGAGACCCAGTACTTC. This sequence encodes CASSLDGGRETQYF.

This clonotype was seen a single time. The chain uses TRBV9 and TRBJ2-2; 7 bases line up with TRBD2. Unmatched junction bases numbered 4, after V lost 4 bases and J lost 4 bases. The CDR3 sequence is 14 residues long. Looked up from germline, CDR1 is SGDLS and CDR2 is YYNGEE. CDR3 nucleotides: TGTGCCAGCAGCTCAGGACTAGGCACCGGGGAGCTGTTTTTT. This sequence encodes CASSSGLGTGELFF.

The chain employs TRBV6-6 and TRBJ2-4; D perhaps matches TRBD1 (5 bases). Germline V gene lookup returns CDR1 MNHNY and CDR2 SVGAGI (reference sequence). The CDR3 spans 16 residues. V gave up 6 bases and J gave up 0 bases, with 15 bases separating them. The CDR3 DNA follows: TGTGCCAGCAGGGACAACAGGAGACTAGCCAAAAACATTCAGTACTTC. This codes for CASRDNRRLAKNIQYF.